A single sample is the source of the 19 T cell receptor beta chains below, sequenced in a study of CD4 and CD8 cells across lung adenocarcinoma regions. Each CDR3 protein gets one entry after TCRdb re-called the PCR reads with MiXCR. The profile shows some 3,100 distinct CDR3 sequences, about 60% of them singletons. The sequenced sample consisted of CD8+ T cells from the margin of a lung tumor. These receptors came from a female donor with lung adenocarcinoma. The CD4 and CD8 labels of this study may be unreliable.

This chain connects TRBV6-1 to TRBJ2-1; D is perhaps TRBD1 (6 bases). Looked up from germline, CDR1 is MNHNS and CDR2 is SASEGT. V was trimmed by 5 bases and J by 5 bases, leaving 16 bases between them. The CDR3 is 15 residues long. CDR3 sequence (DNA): TGTGCCAGCAGTACGTATGGGGGCGAAAACAATGAGCAGTTCTTC. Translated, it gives CASSTYGGENNEQFF.

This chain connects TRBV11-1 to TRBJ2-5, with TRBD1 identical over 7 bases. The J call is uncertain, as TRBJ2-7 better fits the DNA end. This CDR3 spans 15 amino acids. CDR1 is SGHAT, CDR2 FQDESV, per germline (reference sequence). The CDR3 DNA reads TGTGCCAGCAGCTTACAGGGGGTTACGACATACGAGCAGTACTTC. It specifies CASSLQGVTTYEQYF.

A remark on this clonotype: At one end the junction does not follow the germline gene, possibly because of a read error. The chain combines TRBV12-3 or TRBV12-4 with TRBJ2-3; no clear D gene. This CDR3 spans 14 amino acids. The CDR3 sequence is CPGRQAVSTGTQYF. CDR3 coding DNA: TGCCCGGGCCGGCAGGCTGTGAGCACCGGGACGCAGTATTTT.

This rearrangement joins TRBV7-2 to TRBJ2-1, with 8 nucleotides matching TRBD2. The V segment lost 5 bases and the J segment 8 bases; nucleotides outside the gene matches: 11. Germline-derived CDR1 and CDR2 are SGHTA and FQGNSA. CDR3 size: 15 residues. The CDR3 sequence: CASSRAGAPPHEQFF. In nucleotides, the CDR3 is TGTGCCAGCAGCCGAGCGGGGGCCCCCCCCCATGAGCAGTTCTTC.

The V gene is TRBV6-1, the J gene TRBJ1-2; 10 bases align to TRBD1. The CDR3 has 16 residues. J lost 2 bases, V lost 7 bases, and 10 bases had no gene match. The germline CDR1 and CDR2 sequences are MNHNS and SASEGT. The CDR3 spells CASTGTGAGRNYGYTF. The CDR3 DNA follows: TGTGCCAGCACCGGGACAGGGGCCGGACGGAACTATGGCTACACCTTC.

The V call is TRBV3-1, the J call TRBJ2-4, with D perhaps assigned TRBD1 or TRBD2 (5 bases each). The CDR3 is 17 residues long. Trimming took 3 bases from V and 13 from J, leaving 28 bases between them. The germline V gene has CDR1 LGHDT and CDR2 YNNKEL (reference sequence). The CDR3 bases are TGTGCCAGCAGCCACGTTCGGGGCAGGGCTACCAAAGATACGCAGTACTTC. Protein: CASSHVRGRATKDTQYF.

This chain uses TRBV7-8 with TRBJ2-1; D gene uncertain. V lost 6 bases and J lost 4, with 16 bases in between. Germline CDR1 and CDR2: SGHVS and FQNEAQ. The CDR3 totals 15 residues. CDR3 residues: CASRTQLTSYNEQFF. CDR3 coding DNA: TGTGCCAGCAGGACCCAACTTACCTCTTACAATGAGCAGTTCTTC.

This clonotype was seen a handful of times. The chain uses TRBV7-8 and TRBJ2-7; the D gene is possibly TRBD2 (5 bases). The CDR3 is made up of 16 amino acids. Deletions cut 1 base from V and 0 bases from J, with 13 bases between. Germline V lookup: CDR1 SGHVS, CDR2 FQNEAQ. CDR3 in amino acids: CASSLVGGGSSYEQYF. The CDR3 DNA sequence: TGTGCCAGCAGCTTAGTGGGCGGAGGCAGCTCCTACGAGCAGTACTTC.

CDR3 protein: CASSGSSTDTQYF. Written as DNA, the CDR3 is TGTGCCAGCAGTGGGTCTAGCACAGATACGCAGTATTTT. This chain joins TRBV6-4 and TRBJ2-3; D unclear. The CDR3 is 13 amino acids. In germline, CDR1 is MRHNA, CDR2 SNTAGT. V lost 4 bases and J 0 bases, leaving 5 bases between the germline ends.

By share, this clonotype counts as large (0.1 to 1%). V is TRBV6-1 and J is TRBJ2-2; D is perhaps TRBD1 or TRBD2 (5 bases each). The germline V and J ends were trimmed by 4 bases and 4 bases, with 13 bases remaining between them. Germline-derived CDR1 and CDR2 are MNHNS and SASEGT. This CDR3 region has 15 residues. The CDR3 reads CASSARDGTTGELFF. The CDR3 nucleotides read TGTGCCAGCAGTGCACGGGACGGTACCACCGGGGAGCTGTTTTTT.

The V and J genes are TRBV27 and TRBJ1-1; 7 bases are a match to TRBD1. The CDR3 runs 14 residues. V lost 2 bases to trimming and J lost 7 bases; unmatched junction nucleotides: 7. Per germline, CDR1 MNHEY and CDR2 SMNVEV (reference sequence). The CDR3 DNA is TGTGCCAGCAGTTTACTTCCCCGACAGGGTGAAGCTTTCTTT. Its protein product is CASSLLPRQGEAFF.

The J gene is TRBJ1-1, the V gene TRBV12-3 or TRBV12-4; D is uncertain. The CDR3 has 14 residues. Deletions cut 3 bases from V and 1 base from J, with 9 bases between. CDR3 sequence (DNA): TGTGCCAGCAGTTTCCGTAGGGCGAACACTGAAGCTTTCTTT. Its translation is CASSFRRANTEAFF.

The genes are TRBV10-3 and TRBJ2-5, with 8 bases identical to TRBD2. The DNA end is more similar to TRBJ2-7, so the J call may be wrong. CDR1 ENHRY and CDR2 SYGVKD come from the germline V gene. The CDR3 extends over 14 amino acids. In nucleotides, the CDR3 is TGTGCCACTTCAATAGCGGGAAATTCCCACGAGCAGTACTTC. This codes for CATSIAGNSHEQYF.

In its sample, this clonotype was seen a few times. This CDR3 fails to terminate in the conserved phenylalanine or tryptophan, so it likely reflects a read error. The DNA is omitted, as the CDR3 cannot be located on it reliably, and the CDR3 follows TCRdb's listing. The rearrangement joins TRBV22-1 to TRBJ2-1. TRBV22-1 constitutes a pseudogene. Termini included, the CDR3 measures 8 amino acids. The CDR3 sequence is CLGIGRAH.

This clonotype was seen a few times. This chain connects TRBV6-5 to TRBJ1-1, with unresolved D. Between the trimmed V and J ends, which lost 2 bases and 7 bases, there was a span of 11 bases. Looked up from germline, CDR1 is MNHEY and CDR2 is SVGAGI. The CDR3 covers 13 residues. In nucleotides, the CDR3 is TGTGCCAGCAGTTACAGTGGGCAGGTTGAAGCTTTCTTT. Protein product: CASSYSGQVEAFF.

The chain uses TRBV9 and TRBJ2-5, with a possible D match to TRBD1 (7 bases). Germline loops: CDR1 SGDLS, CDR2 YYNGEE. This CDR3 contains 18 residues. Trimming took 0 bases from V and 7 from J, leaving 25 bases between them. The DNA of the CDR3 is TGTGCCAGCAGCGTAGGGGGGGACAGTTCAGGAGTTCTAGGGACCCAGTACTTC. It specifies CASSVGGDSSGVLGTQYF.

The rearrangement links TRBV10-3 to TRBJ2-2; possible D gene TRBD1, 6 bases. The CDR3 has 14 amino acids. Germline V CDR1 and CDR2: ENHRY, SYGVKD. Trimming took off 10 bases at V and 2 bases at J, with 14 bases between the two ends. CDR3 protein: CATRRDTNTGELFF. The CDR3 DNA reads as TGTGCCACACGTCGGGACACCAACACCGGGGAGCTGTTTTTT.

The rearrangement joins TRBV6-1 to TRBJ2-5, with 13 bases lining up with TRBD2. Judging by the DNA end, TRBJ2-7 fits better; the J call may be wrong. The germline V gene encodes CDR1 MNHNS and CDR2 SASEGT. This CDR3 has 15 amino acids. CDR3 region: CASSQGLAGMYEQYF. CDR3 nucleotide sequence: TGTGCCAGCAGCCAGGGACTAGCGGGGATGTACGAGCAGTACTTC.

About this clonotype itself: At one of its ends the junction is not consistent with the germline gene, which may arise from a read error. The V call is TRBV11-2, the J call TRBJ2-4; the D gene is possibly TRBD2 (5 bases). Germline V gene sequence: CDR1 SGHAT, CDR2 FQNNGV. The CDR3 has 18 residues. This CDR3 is CASSLVGSAGRDQETQYF. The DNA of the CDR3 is TGTGCCAGCAGTTTAGTGGGTTCCGCGGGCCGAGACCAAGAGACTCAGTACTTC.